The source of this T cell receptor beta chain is a study of blood T cell repertoires in COVID-19. Study-wide context: Material from acute and convalescent COVID-19 was sourced from the United States, Italy and Spain.

Enrollment of patients from Seattle took place during active infection, with longitudinal follow-up. The CDR3 runs to 17 residues. Germline trimming cut 5 bases from V and 3 bases from J; bases unmatched to any gene: 8. Germline CDR1 SGHTA, CDR2 FQGTGA. Original methodology: Nucleated cell number was recorded as an estimate derived from reference gene primer amplification. Repertoires were generated with immunoSEQ multiplex PCR, while TCRdb's copy carries only in-frame clones and drops some. V and J calls and clone size are those listed in that table; D and trimming were worked out from the DNA. The sample has fewer than 150,000 clones, approximately 85% seen once; the top ten hold roughly 5%.

The chain has TRBV7-3 and TRBJ2-1; 12 bases are shared with TRBD2. Sequenced: peripheral blood. This sequence originates from a woman aged 55-69 years with COVID-19, enrolled during active disease. The CDR3 DNA is TGTGCCAGCAGCACAACTAGCGGGGGGCTCGTCTACAATGAGCAGTTCTTC. It is translated as CASSTTSGGLVYNEQFF.